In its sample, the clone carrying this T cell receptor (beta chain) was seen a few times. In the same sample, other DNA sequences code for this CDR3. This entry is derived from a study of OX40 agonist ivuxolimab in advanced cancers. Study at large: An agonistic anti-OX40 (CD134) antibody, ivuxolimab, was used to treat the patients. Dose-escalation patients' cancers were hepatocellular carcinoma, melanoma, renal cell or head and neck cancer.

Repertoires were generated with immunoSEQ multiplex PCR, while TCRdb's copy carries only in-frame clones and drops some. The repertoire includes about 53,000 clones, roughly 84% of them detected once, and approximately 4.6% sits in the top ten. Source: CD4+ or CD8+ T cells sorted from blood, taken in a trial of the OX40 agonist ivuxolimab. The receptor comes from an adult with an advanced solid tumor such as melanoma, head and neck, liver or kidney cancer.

The CDR3 spells CATSRDGGRYGYTF. DNA for the CDR3: TGTGCCACCAGCAGAGATGGGGGACGGTATGGCTACACCTTC. The V and J genes are TRBV15 and TRBJ1-2, with D possibly matching TRBD1 (5 bases). CDR3 size: 14 residues. V was clipped by 0 bases and J by 5 bases, with 10 bases between them. Germline CDR1 reads LNHNV; CDR2 reads YYDKDF (reference sequence).